One sample yielded the 10 T cell receptor beta chains listed below, sequenced in a study of blood T cell repertoires in COVID-19. Some clones are missing from TCRdb's copy, which holds only in-frame ones; the method was immunoSEQ multiplex PCR. This repertoire shows 300,000 to 400,000 clones, 88% found once; its top ten account for approximately 4%. The material sequenced was peripheral blood. The receptors derive from a woman in her 50s with active or convalescent COVID-19.

J is TRBJ2-1 and V is TRBV18; possible D gene TRBD2, 5 bases. Deletions cut 0 bases from V and 15 bases from J, with 18 bases between. Germline V gene data show CDR1 as KGHSH and CDR2 as LQKENI. The CDR3 is 14 residues long. CDR3 sequence: CASSPPSRGLMGFF. The DNA for the CDR3 is TGTGCCAGCTCACCACCCAGCCGGGGTTTGATGGGGTTCTTC.

The chain carries TRBV7-2 and TRBJ2-1, with a possible D match to TRBD1 (6 bases). Trimming removed 0 bases at V and 9 bases at J, with 15 bases between. Germline values: CDR1 SGHTA, CDR2 FQGNSA. This CDR3 region has 15 residues. The DNA of the CDR3 is TGTGCCAGCAGCTTAGCTGGGACACCCAATAGTGAGCAGTTCTTC. Its protein is CASSLAGTPNSEQFF. Supplemented by reference TRBV7-2 and TRBJ2-1, the full variable domain reads GAGVSQSPSNKVTEKGKDVELRCDPISGHTALYWYRQSLGQGLEFLIYFQGNSAPDKSGLPSDRFSAERTGGSVSTLTIQRTQQEDSAVYLCASSLAGTPNSEQFFGPGTRLTVL.

The J gene is TRBJ2-3, the V gene TRBV13; TRBD2 might be the D (6 bases). Germline V gives CDR1 PRHDT, CDR2 FYEKMQ (reference sequence). The length of the CDR3 is 16 residues. Between the trimmed V and J ends, which lost 0 bases and 2 bases, there was a span of 12 bases. The CDR3 spells CASSLGLGGHTDTQYF. The DNA of the CDR3 is TGTGCCAGCAGCTTAGGTCTGGGAGGACACACAGATACGCAGTATTTT.

This clone appeared a few times. The genes are TRBV7-9 and TRBJ1-1; 8 bases map to TRBD1. Losses at the gene ends were 4 bases for V and 4 bases for J; bases not matched to a gene: 5. Germline lookup yields CDR1 SEHNR and CDR2 FQNEAQ (reference sequence). The CDR3 spans 14 residues. CDR3 sequence: CASSSDRVGTEAFF. In nucleotides, the CDR3 is TGTGCCAGCAGCTCGGACAGGGTTGGCACTGAAGCTTTCTTT.

This clone was observed a single time. The chain joins TRBV6-4 to TRBJ2-3; 14 nucleotides align to TRBD2. Germline V gene lookup returns CDR1 MRHNA and CDR2 SNTAGT. With 7 bases clipped from V and 7 bases from J, the junction kept 19 bases outside the gene matches. The CDR3 consists of 19 residues. The CDR3 loop reads CASTAGLAGEEGPRYTQYF. The CDR3 DNA reads as TGTGCCAGCACCGCGGGACTAGCGGGAGAAGAGGGGCCAAGGTATACGCAGTATTTT.

The V call is TRBV19, the J call TRBJ2-6, with D possibly TRBD1 on 5 matching bases. Trimming removed 7 bases from V and 0 bases from J, with 16 bases in between. The CDR3 runs to 17 residues. Germline values: CDR1 LNHDA, CDR2 SQIVND (reference sequence). The CDR3 is CASTNFGARSGANVLTF. CDR3 DNA: TGTGCCAGTACCAATTTTGGGGCGCGCTCTGGGGCCAACGTCCTGACTTTC.

The gene calls are TRBV20-1 and TRBJ2-2; 8 bases fit TRBD2. Germline V gene sequence: CDR1 DFQATT, CDR2 SNEGSKA (reference sequence). V shed 3 bases, J shed 6 bases, and the junction held 6 bases outside the gene matches. The CDR3 runs 14 residues. The CDR3 bases are TGCAGTGCTAGTCCGGGAGGGCCGTCCGGGGAGCTGTTTTTT. This translates into CSASPGGPSGELFF.

The chain is built from TRBV11-3 and TRBJ1-1, with a tentative D call TRBD1 (5 bases). Trimming removed 0 bases from V and 5 bases from J, with 10 bases in between. The CDR3 extends over 14 amino acids. Germline V gene sequence: CDR1 SGHNT, CDR2 YENEEA. Written as DNA, the CDR3 is TGTGCCAGCAGCTTAGACCACGGGGGAACTGAAGCTTTCTTT. This sequence encodes CASSLDHGGTEAFF.

The V gene is TRBV9, the J gene TRBJ1-3, with 8 bases fitting TRBD1. The CDR3 is 19 residues long. The junction had 12 bases not matched to a gene; V was cut back by 0 bases and J by 1 base. The germline V gene encodes CDR1 SGDLS and CDR2 YYNGEE. CDR3 in DNA: TGTGCCAGCAGCGTAGCGGCCCCCCGACAGGGGAGTTCTGGAAACACCATATATTTT. Protein product: CASSVAAPRQGSSGNTIYF. The full variable domain, in which reference TRBV9 and TRBJ1-3 provide the parts outside the CDR3, is DSGVTQTPKHLITATGQRVTLRCSPRSGDLSVYWYQQSLDQGLQFLIQYYNGEERAKGNILERFSAQQFPDLHSELNLSSLELGDSALYFCASSVAAPRQGSSGNTIYFGEGSWLTVV.

This chain links TRBV5-4 with TRBJ2-4; 8 bases align to TRBD1. V was clipped by 3 bases and J by 1 base; unmatched bases: 6. The CDR3 length is 16 residues. The germline V gene has CDR1 SGHNT and CDR2 YYREEE (reference sequence). The DNA for the CDR3 is TGTGCCAGCAGCTCCGGACAGGGTGGCGCCAAAAACATTCAGTACTTC. This gives the protein CASSSGQGGAKNIQYF.